The 14 T cell receptor beta chains reported below all come from one sample, sequenced in a study of T-cell memory formation after mild COVID-19. Via MiXCR, TCRdb re-called the 5' RACE reads, giving one row per CDR3 protein. This table has 550,000 to 650,000 distinct CDR3 sequences, around a sixth appearing once. Sequencing was done on a sample of PBMCs or a T cell subset sorted from them (not recorded which). These receptors all stem from an adult woman who had mild COVID-19 (a few samples of this study predate the infection). Cell type and time point are not known.

This clonotype was seen only once. The V and J genes are TRBV29-1 and TRBJ2-2, with D unclear. CDR1 and CDR2 from the germline V gene are SQVTM and ANQGSEA. The CDR3 extends over 13 amino acids. V dropped 4 bases and J dropped 4 bases, with 10 bases sitting between them. DNA for the CDR3: TGCAGCGTTGGAGAAGGGTTCACCGGGGAGCTGTTTTTT. Its translation: CSVGEGFTGELFF.

Notes on this clonotype: Germline is not matched at one junction end, which may reflect a read error. V gene TRBV20-1 combines with J gene TRBJ1-1; the D gene is possibly TRBD1 (5 bases). This CDR3 has 12 amino acids. Germline CDR1 DFQATT, CDR2 SNEGSKA (reference sequence). CDR3 bases: TGCAGTGCTAGCGGGGGAAACACTGAAGCTTTATTT. This gives the protein CSASGGNTEALF.

The chain links TRBV18 to TRBJ1-3; no reliable D call. In germline, CDR1 is KGHSH, CDR2 LQKENI. This CDR3 spans 15 amino acids. Trimming took off 3 bases at V and 2 bases at J, with 11 bases between the two ends. CDR3 in amino acids: CASSPKSEPGNTIYF. Written as DNA, the CDR3 is TGTGCCAGCTCACCCAAATCGGAGCCTGGAAACACCATATATTTT. The variable domain in full, completed from reference TRBV18 and TRBJ1-3, reads NAGVMQNPRHLVRRRGQEARLRCSPMKGHSHVYWYRQLPEEGLKFMVYLQKENIIDESGMPKERFSAEFPKEGPSILRIQQVVRGDSAAYFCASSPKSEPGNTIYFGEGSWLTVV.

The CDR3 loop is CASSYESLSYEQYF. The CDR3 DNA follows: TGTGCCAGCAGTTATGAGTCCCTCTCCTACGAGCAGTACTTC. V gene TRBV6-6 combines with J gene TRBJ2-7; D ambiguous. Trimming cost V 3 bases and J 0 bases, with 9 bases left between them. Germline lookup yields CDR1 MNHNY and CDR2 SVGAGI (reference sequence). The CDR3 has 14 amino acids.

V and J are TRBV15 and TRBJ2-1; 10 bases are shared with TRBD1. The V segment lost 0 bases and the J segment 7 bases; nucleotides outside the gene matches: 6. The CDR3 has 16 amino acids. CDR1 and CDR2 from the germline V gene are LNHNV and YYDKDF (reference sequence). Here the CDR3 reads CATSRDWGTGVNEQFF. As DNA, the CDR3 is TGTGCCACCAGCAGAGATTGGGGGACAGGGGTGAATGAGCAGTTCTTC.

The chain has TRBV5-1 and TRBJ2-7; maybe TRBD2 (5 bases). V lost 4 bases, J lost 3 bases, and 17 bases lay in between. The CDR3 runs to 15 residues. CDR1 SGHRS and CDR2 YFSETQ come from the germline V gene. CDR3 protein: CASSLRQPGNYEQYF. In nucleotides, the CDR3 is TGCGCCAGCAGCCTCCGACAACCGGGGAACTACGAGCAGTACTTC.

This clonotype was seen at least ten times. The CDR3, as DNA: TGTGCCAGCACACCGACCCGAGGGGCAGAGACCCAGTACTTC. This translates into CASTPTRGAETQYF. V is TRBV12-3 or TRBV12-4 and J is TRBJ2-5, with D tentatively TRBD1 or TRBD2 (5 bases each). The V gene lost 7 bases and the J gene lost 4 bases, with 16 bases spanning the gap. This CDR3 comprises 14 residues.

The sample holds a few counts of this clonotype. V is TRBV12-3 or TRBV12-4 and J is TRBJ2-5, with D tentatively TRBD1 or TRBD2 (5 bases each). The CDR3 spans 13 residues. The V and J ends lost 4 bases and 5 bases respectively, with 11 bases between them. DNA of the CDR3: TGTGCCAGCAGTTCGTCGTGGGGGGAGACCCAGTACTTC. It yields the protein CASSSSWGETQYF.

This clonotype was seen repeatedly, ten times or more. The V gene is TRBV6-5, the J gene TRBJ2-1; D gene ambiguous. Germline CDR1 is MNHEY and CDR2 is SVGAGI. CDR3 size: 11 residues. Trimming cost V 7 bases and J 5 bases, with 6 bases left between them. CDR3 bases: TGTGCCAGCAAACTAAACAATGAGCAGTTCTTC. Translation gives CASKLNNEQFF.

The V and J genes are TRBV12-3 or TRBV12-4 and TRBJ2-1; a possible D gene is TRBD2 (8 bases). Trimming took off 11 bases at V and 9 bases at J, with 20 bases between the two ends. CDR3 size: 13 residues. CDR3 in amino acids: CASGGLGRPEQFF. As DNA, the CDR3 is TGTGCCTCAGGGGGACTAGGCCGTCCTGAGCAGTTCTTC.

V is TRBV4-2 and J is TRBJ2-3, with 9 bases fitting TRBD1. CDR3 length equals 15 residues. The junction had 4 bases not matched to a gene; V was cut back by 0 bases and J by 6 bases. CDR1 is LGHNA and CDR2 is YNFKEQ in the germline V gene. The CDR3 loop is CASSQDTGGYDTQYF. Written as DNA, the CDR3 is TGTGCCAGCAGCCAAGATACAGGGGGCTACGATACGCAGTATTTT.

The rearrangement links TRBV5-6 to TRBJ2-3; 8 bases fit TRBD2. There are 14 residues in the CDR3. The V segment lost 5 bases and the J segment 5 bases; nucleotides outside the gene matches: 7. The germline V gene encodes CDR1 SGHDT and CDR2 YYEEEE. The CDR3 is CASRKAGGVDTQYF. The CDR3 DNA sequence: TGTGCCAGCAGGAAGGCGGGAGGTGTAGATACGCAGTATTTT.

This clonotype was detected only a few times. This chain connects TRBV25-1 to TRBJ2-1; the D gene could be TRBD1 or TRBD2 (5 bases each). The V gene's germline CDR1 is MGHDK and CDR2 SYGVNS. The CDR3 contains 13 residues. Trimming took off 7 bases at V and 9 bases at J, with 16 bases between the two ends. CDR3 residues: CASKDSAGGEQFF. The CDR3 bases are TGTGCCAGCAAGGACTCCGCTGGGGGTGAGCAGTTCTTC.

This clonotype came up a few times. CDR3 nucleotide sequence: TGTGCCAGCAGGCCCCAGGGCAATGAGCAGTTCTTC. This codes for CASRPQGNEQFF. This chain connects TRBV12-3 or TRBV12-4 to TRBJ2-1; a weak D match, TRBD1 (5 bases). With 6 bases removed from V and 6 bases from J, the gap between germline ends came to 9 bases. CDR3 length equals 12 residues.